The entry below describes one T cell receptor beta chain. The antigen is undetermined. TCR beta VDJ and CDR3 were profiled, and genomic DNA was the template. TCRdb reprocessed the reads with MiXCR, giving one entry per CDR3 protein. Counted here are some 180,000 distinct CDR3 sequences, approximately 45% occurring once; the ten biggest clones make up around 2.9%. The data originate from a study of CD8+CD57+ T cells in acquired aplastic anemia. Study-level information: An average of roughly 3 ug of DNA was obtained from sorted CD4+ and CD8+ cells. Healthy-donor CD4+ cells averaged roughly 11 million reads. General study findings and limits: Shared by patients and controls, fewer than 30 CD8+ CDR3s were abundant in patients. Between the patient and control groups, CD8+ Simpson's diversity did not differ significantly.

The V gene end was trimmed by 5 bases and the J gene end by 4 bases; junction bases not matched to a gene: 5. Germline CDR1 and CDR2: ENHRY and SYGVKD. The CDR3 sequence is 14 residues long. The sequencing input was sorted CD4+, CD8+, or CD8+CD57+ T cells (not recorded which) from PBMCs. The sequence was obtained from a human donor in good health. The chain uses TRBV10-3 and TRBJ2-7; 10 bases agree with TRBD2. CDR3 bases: TGTGCCATCAGTCCAGCGGGAGGGCCTTACGAGCAGTACTTC. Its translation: CAISPAGGPYEQYF.